What follows are 4 T cell receptor beta chains derived from one specimen sequenced in a study of shared clonotypes between healthy human individuals (TCRdb year 2020). Receptor amplification or capture employed the immunoSEQ multiplex PCR assay. The clones in this table, taken by TCRdb from immuneACCESS, are in-frame only. Not every clone is retained; where verified, under half of the shortfall comes from an unresolved V gene, and the cause of the rest is unknown. The sample has approximately 500,000 clones on record, approximately 79% of them singletons. The ten largest clones add up to approximately 12% of the sample. Sequenced: PBMCs. The receptors were gathered from a woman in her forties in good health. Some clones in this sample may be carry-over from other donors' samples.

This rearrangement joins TRBV7-9 to TRBJ1-1; the match to TRBD1 covers 7 bases. CDR3 size: 14 residues. Per germline, CDR1 SEHNR and CDR2 FQNEAQ (reference sequence). The junction had 5 bases not matched to a gene; V was cut back by 2 bases and J by 5 bases. Written as DNA, the CDR3 is TGTGCCAGCAGCTTAAATAAGGGGGCGACTGAAGCTTTCTTT. This translates into CASSLNKGATEAFF. The entire variable domain, with the rest obtained from reference TRBV7-9 and TRBJ1-1, is as follows: DTGVSQNPRHKITKRGQNVTFRCDPISEHNRLYWYRQTLGQGPEFLTYFQNEAQLEKSRLLSDRFSAERPKGSFSTLEIQRTEQGDSAMYLCASSLNKGATEAFFGQGTRLTVV.

The rearrangement links TRBV6-5 to TRBJ1-1, with D perhaps TRBD1 (6 bases). This CDR3 has 15 amino acids. V lost 0 bases, J lost 0 bases, and 8 bases lay in between. The germline gives CDR1 MNHEY, CDR2 SVGAGI. DNA for the CDR3: TGTGCCAGCAGTTACTCGGCAGGGGTGAACACTGAAGCTTTCTTT. Protein: CASSYSAGVNTEAFF.

This clone was counted a single time. The chain employs TRBV4-1 and TRBJ2-1, with 12 bases matching TRBD2. The CDR3 runs 20 residues. The germline V gene encodes CDR1 MGHRA and CDR2 YSYEKL. J was trimmed by 6 bases and V by 0 bases; bases with no gene match: 15. Here the CDR3 DNA reads TGCGCCAGCAGCCAAGATTTACTAGCGGGAGGCTGGATGGGAAGCAATGAGCAGTTCTTC. This gives the protein CASSQDLLAGGWMGSNEQFF.

This chain links TRBV5-4 with TRBJ2-7, with 10 bases fitting TRBD2. There are 14 residues in the CDR3. The junction had 2 bases not matched to a gene; V was cut back by 2 bases and J by 3 bases. Germline CDR1 and CDR2: SGHNT and YYREEE (reference sequence). As DNA, the CDR3 is TGTGCCAGCAGCTTAGCGGGAGGGATCTACGAGCAGTACTTC. Its translation: CASSLAGGIYEQYF.